The rows below give T cell receptor beta chains drawn from one sample of a study of blood T cell repertoires in COVID-19. Here immunoSEQ multiplex PCR was the method, and the copy in TCRdb shows in-frame clones only, minus some. Counted here are some 250,000 clones, 75% to 90% occurring once; the ten biggest clones make up almost 2%. Sequencing was performed on peripheral blood. The receptors shown here come from a man aged 25 to 40 with active or convalescent COVID-19. The CDR3 runs from the conserved cysteine through the conserved F or W. D genes are given only for firm matches. Size tells how often a clone was seen (once, few, many) or the class of an expanded clone, and some rows leave it out.

v_gene,abundance,j_gene,d_gene,CDR3nt,CDR3aa
TRBV5-6,few,TRBJ1-1,.,TGTGCCAGCAGCCCGGTGGGGTTCGGGGGACTGGACACTGAAGCTTTCTTT,CASSPVGFGGLDTEAFF
TRBV30,.,TRBJ1-2,.,TGTGCCTGGAGTGTTCTGGGAGGCGGCTACACCTTC,CAWSVLGGGYTF
TRBV5-5,once,TRBJ2-7,TRBD2,TGTGCCAGCAGCGAGGGACTAGAGTATTACGAGCAGTACTTC,CASSEGLEYYEQYF
TRBV6-5,.,TRBJ2-3,TRBD2,TGTGCCAGCAGTCGCGGGGGGCCGAGAGATACGCAGTATTTT,CASSRGGPRDTQYF
TRBV27,.,TRBJ2-3,TRBD2,TGTGCCAGCAGTTTACATCCCGGGACTAGCGGTGGGTTTACAGATACGCAGTATTTT,CASSLHPGTSGGFTDTQYF
TRBV19,few,TRBJ2-6,.,TGTGCCAGTAGTGCCAGACAGACTGGGGCCAACGTCCTGACTTTC,CASSARQTGANVLTF
TRBV7-8,.,TRBJ1-2,TRBD1,TGTGCCAGCAGAGCGGACAGGGCGTTTGGCTACACCTTC,CASRADRAFGYTF
TRBV3-1/TRBV3-2,.,TRBJ2-5,.,TGTGCCAGCAGTCAGCAACAGGCGCAAGAGACCCAGTACTTC,CASSQQQAQETQYF
TRBV28,.,TRBJ1-3,.,TGTGCCAGCAGCAAAGTGGGGCGAGGTGGAAACACCATATATTTT,CASSKVGRGGNTIYF
TRBV6-4,.,TRBJ2-2,.,TGTGCCAGCAGCGAGGGGGTCCACACCGGGGAGCTGTTTTTT,CASSEGVHTGELFF
TRBV7-9,few,TRBJ2-3,TRBD1,TGTGCCAGCAGCAATCCGGGACAGGGAACCGATACGCAGTATTTT,CASSNPGQGTDTQYF
TRBV7-9,.,TRBJ1-5,.,TGTGCCAGCACCGGCGACACGGATCAGCCCCAGCATTTT,CASTGDTDQPQHF
TRBV4-3,few,TRBJ1-1,TRBD1,TGCGCCAGCAGCCAACAAGACAGGGACGAAGCTTTCTTT,CASSQQDRDEAFF
TRBV10-3,once,TRBJ2-5,.,TGTGCCACCAAACCGGGGAAGGGGACTTGGCAAGAGACCCAGTACTTC,CATKPGKGTWQETQYF
TRBV4-3,.,TRBJ2-1,TRBD1,TGCGCCAGCAGCCAAGGCAACACACCAGGGGGTTCTGATGAGCAGTTCTTC,CASSQGNTPGGSDEQFF
TRBV7-3,few,TRBJ2-1,TRBD2,TGTGCCAGCAGCTTATCCGCGGGGGGCCGGGACAATGAGCAGTTCTTC,CASSLSAGGRDNEQFF
TRBV7-6,.,TRBJ2-5,TRBD2,TGTGCCAGCAGCTCGACTAGCGGGGGACTAGGGACCCAGTACTTC,CASSSTSGGLGTQYF
TRBV9,.,TRBJ2-1,.,TGTGCCAGCAGCGTAGCGGATGAGCAGTTCTTC,CASSVADEQFF
TRBV20-1,.,TRBJ2-1,.,TGCAGTGCTAGTCCGCGGGACAATGAGCAGTTCTTC,CSASPRDNEQFF
TRBV30,.,TRBJ2-7,TRBD1,TGTGCCTGGGATTCGGGACAGGTGGAGGTGCAGTACTTC,CAWDSGQVEVQYF
TRBV11-2,.,TRBJ2-7,.,TGTGCCAGCAGCCTCCTTCGTGACAGCCGATACGAGCAGTACTTC,CASSLLRDSRYEQYF
TRBV7-3,.,TRBJ2-3,TRBD2,TGTGCCAGCAGCTTAGGATCCACTAGCGGGGGTTCCGGCACAGATACGCAGTATTTT,CASSLGSTSGGSGTDTQYF
TRBV5-4,.,TRBJ2-5,TRBD2,TGTGCCAGCTCCAAGGGTGGGGGGGATCAAGAGACCCAGTACTTC,CASSKGGGDQETQYF
TRBV5-6,once,TRBJ2-7,TRBD1,TGTGCCAGCGGGCAGGGGGCTTACGAGCAGTACTTC,CASGQGAYEQYF
TRBV7-9,.,TRBJ1-1,TRBD1,TGTGCCAGCAGCGCCACTCGGGACAGAAAGATGAACACTGAAGCTTTCTTT,CASSATRDRKMNTEAFF
TRBV7-2,.,TRBJ1-1,.,TGTGCCAGCAGCTTAGGGGCCCAGCCCGAAGCTTTCTTT,CASSLGAQPEAFF
TRBV12-3/TRBV12-4,.,TRBJ1-1,TRBD1,TGTGCCAGCAGTACGATAACAGGGGTAGCTTTCTTT,CASSTITGVAFF
TRBV27,.,TRBJ1-5,.,TGTGCCAGCAGTCTCCCCCCCGGTCCCCAGCATTTT,CASSLPPGPQHF
TRBV7-9,.,TRBJ2-1,TRBD2,TGTGCCAGCAGCTTAGGGTCACTAGCGGGCAATGAGCAGTTCTTC,CASSLGSLAGNEQFF
TRBV7-2,few,TRBJ2-7,.,TGTGCCAGCAGCTCTGACACCACCTACGAGCAGTACTTC,CASSSDTTYEQYF
TRBV11-2,few,TRBJ1-1,TRBD1,TGTGCCAGCAGCTTGTACAGGGGGGACACTGAAGCTTTCTTT,CASSLYRGDTEAFF
TRBV6-4,once,TRBJ1-1,.,TGTGCCAGCAGTGCCGGGAATGGGTTGGCGAAGAACACTGAAGCTTTCTTT,CASSAGNGLAKNTEAFF
TRBV18,few,TRBJ1-1,.,TGTGCCAGCTCCCGCGGGAGTGGCACTGAAGCTTTCTTT,CASSRGSGTEAFF
TRBV7-9,.,TRBJ1-2,.,TGTGCCAGCAGCTTACGTCTTGGGGCGGATTCGGGTGGCTACACCTTC,CASSLRLGADSGGYTF
TRBV15,.,TRBJ1-6,.,TGTGCCACCAAGGCTTGGCAGGGAAATTCACCCCTCCACTTT,CATKAWQGNSPLHF
TRBV19,.,TRBJ1-2,.,TGTGCCAGTAGTATATTCCAGGGGAACAATAACTATGGCTACACCTTC,CASSIFQGNNNYGYTF
TRBV7-9,.,TRBJ2-7,TRBD1,TGTGCCAGCAGCTCGACTGATTCCGGGACAGGGGGCCTTTACGAGCAGTACTTC,CASSSTDSGTGGLYEQYF
TRBV2,.,TRBJ2-5,TRBD2,TGTGCCAGCAGTTTGGAGCGGGGAAGACAAGAGACCCAGTACTTC,CASSLERGRQETQYF
TRBV7-8,.,TRBJ1-3,.,TGTGCCAGCAGCTTAGTCCAGGGGCTGGGAAACACCATATATTTT,CASSLVQGLGNTIYF
TRBV5-4,.,TRBJ2-2,.,TGTGCCAGCAGCTTGGTCGCCTGGGGGCAAAGGTCCGGGGAGCTGTTTTTT,CASSLVAWGQRSGELFF
TRBV5-1,.,TRBJ2-2,TRBD1,TGCGCCAGCAGCTTCTGGACAGGAGTGAACACCGGGGAGCTGTTTTTT,CASSFWTGVNTGELFF
TRBV27,.,TRBJ2-5,TRBD1,TGTGCCAGCAGTTGGGCCCCAGGGGGCGGAGAGACCCAGTACTTC,CASSWAPGGGETQYF
TRBV6-5,.,TRBJ1-1,.,TGTGCCAGCAGTTATGGGGGGTCCGGCACTGAAGCTTTCTTT,CASSYGGSGTEAFF
TRBV2,.,TRBJ1-2,TRBD1,TGTGCCAGCAGTGACTCCAGGGGGGACTATGGCTACACCTTC,CASSDSRGDYGYTF
TRBV13,.,TRBJ2-1,TRBD2,TGTGCCAGCAGCTTGACTAGCGGGGGGCCTAAACTTCTCTTC,CASSLTSGGPKLLF
TRBV5-1,.,TRBJ1-2,TRBD1,TGCGCCAGCAGCCGGGACAGTGAGGTTGGCTACACCTTC,CASSRDSEVGYTF
TRBV6-6,.,TRBJ1-1,.,TGTGCCAGCAGTTACTCCGACTCCGGGTGGATCTTT,CASSYSDSGWIF
TRBV6-1,.,TRBJ1-2,.,TGTGCCAGCAGTGAAGCGTTGAGGACAGATGGCTACACCTTC,CASSEALRTDGYTF
TRBV6-5,.,TRBJ2-3,.,TGTGCCAGCAGTTACTCGTTTAGCGGAAGCACAGATACGCAGTATTTT,CASSYSFSGSTDTQYF
TRBV29-1,.,TRBJ1-2,TRBD1,TGCAGCGTTGAGGAGGGACAGGGCTATAACTATGGCTACACCTTC,CSVEEGQGYNYGYTF
TRBV14,.,TRBJ1-6,TRBD1,TGTGCCAGCAGCCAAGTTCTTGACGGGACAGAAACCTATAATTCACCCCTCCACTTT,CASSQVLDGTETYNSPLHF
TRBV23-1,.,TRBJ2-2,TRBD1,TGCGCCAGCAGGGGGGTCCACAGGGGTCAGAACACCGGGGAGCTGTTTTTT,CASRGVHRGQNTGELFF
TRBV6-2/TRBV6-3,.,TRBJ2-5,.,TGTGCCAGCAGTTATCCGGGAGAGGGGACCGAAGAGACCCAGTACTTC,CASSYPGEGTEETQYF
TRBV5-1,.,TRBJ2-1,.,TGCGCCAGCAGCAAGGAGGGCGTTACAGGACTCATAGACAATGAGCAGTTCTTC,CASSKEGVTGLIDNEQFF
TRBV3-1/TRBV3-2,.,TRBJ2-7,TRBD1,TGTGCCAGCAGTGAACGACAGGGGGAAACTTACGAGCAGTACTTC,CASSERQGETYEQYF